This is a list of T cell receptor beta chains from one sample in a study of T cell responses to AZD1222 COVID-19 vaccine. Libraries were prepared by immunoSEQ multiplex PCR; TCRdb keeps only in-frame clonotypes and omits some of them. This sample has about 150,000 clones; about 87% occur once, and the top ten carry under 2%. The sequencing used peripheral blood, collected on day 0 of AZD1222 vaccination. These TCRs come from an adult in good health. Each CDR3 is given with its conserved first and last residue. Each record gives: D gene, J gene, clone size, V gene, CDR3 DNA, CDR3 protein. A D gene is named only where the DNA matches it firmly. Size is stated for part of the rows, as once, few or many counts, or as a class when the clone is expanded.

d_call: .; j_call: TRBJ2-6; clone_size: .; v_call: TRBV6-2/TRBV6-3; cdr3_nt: TGTGCCAGCAGCCCGGGGTTCCGGTCTGGGGCCAACGTCCTGACTTTC; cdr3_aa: CASSPGFRSGANVLTF
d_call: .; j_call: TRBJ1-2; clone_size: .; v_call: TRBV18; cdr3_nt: TGTGCCAGCTCTGAGGGACTGCTAGTTGGCTACACCTTC; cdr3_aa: CASSEGLLVGYTF
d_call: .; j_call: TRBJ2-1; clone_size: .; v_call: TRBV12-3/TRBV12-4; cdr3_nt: TGTGCCAGCAGTCGGGCCGGCAATGAGCAGTTCTTC; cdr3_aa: CASSRAGNEQFF
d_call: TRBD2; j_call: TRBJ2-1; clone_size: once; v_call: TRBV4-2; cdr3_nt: TGTGCCAGCAGCCAAGAAAGCCAGCGGGGGGTTTACAATGAGCAGTTCTTC; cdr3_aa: CASSQESQRGVYNEQFF
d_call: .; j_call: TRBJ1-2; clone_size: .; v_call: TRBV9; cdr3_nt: TGTGCCAGCAGCGTAGCGACGGTCGGTGGCTACACCTTC; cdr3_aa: CASSVATVGGYTF
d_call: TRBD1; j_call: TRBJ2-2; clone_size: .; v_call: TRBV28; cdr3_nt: TGTGCCAGCAGCTACACCGGGACAGGGAACACCGGGGAGCTGTTTTTT; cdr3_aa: CASSYTGTGNTGELFF
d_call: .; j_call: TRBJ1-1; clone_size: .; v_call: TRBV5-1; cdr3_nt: TGCGCCAGCAGCTTGGAGGTAGGACTGAACACTGAAGCTTTCTTT; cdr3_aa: CASSLEVGLNTEAFF
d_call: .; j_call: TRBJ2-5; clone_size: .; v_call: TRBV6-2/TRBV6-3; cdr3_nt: TGTGCCAGCAGTTACTTCGGGGATGGAGAGACCCAGTACTTC; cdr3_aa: CASSYFGDGETQYF
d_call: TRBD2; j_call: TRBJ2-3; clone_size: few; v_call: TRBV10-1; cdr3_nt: TGCGCCAGCAGCGCAGTACCGGGACTAGCGGGATTAGATACGCAGTATTTT; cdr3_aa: CASSAVPGLAGLDTQYF
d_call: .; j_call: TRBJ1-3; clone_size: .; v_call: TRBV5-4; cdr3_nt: TGTGCCAGCAGCTTGGGGCCCTTAGAGGGAAACACCATATATTTT; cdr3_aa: CASSLGPLEGNTIYF
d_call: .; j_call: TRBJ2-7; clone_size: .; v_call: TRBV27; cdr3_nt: TGTGCCAGCAGTTTCGGGAAACCCGCCTTTGGTGAGCAGTACTTC; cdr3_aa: CASSFGKPAFGEQYF
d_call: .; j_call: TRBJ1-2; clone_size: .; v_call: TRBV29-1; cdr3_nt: TGCAGCGTTGTAGGGGGATTAAGTTATGGCTACACCTTC; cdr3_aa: CSVVGGLSYGYTF
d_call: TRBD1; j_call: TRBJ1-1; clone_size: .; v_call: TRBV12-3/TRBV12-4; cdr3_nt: TGTGCCAGCAGTTTGGGACAGGGAAGCTCAGCTTTCTTT; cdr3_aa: CASSLGQGSSAFF
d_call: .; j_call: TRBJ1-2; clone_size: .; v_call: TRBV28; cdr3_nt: TGTGCCAGCACGTTGAGGCAACCCTATGGCTACACCTTC; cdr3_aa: CASTLRQPYGYTF
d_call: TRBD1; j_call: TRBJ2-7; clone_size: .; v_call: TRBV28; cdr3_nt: TGTGCCAGCAGTGGGGGACAGCCGTTCTACGAGCAGTACTTC; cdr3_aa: CASSGGQPFYEQYF
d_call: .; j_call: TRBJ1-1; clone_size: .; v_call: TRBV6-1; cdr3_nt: TGTGCCAGCAGTGAAGCCCCCTCGAGGGAAGCTTTCTTT; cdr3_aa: CASSEAPSREAFF
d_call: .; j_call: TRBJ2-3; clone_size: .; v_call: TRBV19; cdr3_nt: TGTGCCAGTAGTATAGATATTAATCGAGCGACAGATACGCAGTATTTT; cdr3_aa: CASSIDINRATDTQYF
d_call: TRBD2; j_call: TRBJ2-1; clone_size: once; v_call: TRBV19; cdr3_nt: TGTGCCAGTAGTATTGCACTAGCGGGAGAATTCGGTGAGCAGTTCTTC; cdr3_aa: CASSIALAGEFGEQFF
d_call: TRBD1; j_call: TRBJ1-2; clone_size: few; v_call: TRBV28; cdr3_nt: TGTGCCAGCAGTTCCGCCGGGACAGGGTTTCTAGGCTACACCTTC; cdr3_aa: CASSSAGTGFLGYTF
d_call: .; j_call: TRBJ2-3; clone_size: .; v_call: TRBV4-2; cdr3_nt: TGTGCCAGCAGCCCCGGGATTGGCGGGTATACGCAGTATTTT; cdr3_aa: CASSPGIGGYTQYF
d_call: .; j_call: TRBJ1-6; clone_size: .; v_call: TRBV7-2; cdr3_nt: TGTGCCAGCAGCCACTTGACAGTATATAATTCACCCCTCCACTTT; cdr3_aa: CASSHLTVYNSPLHF
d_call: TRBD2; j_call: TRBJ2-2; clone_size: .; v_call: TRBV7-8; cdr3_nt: TGTGCCAGCAGCTCGTATAAGCGGGAGAACACCGGGGAGCTGTTTTTT; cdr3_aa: CASSSYKRENTGELFF
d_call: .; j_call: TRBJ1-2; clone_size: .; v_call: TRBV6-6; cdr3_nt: TGTGCCAGCTCTCAAAGAGGGGATGGCTACACCTTC; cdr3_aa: CASSQRGDGYTF
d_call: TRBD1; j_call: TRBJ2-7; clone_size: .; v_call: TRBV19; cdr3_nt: TGTGCCAGTAGTACCCGGACAGGCTACGAGCAGTACTTC; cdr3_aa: CASSTRTGYEQYF
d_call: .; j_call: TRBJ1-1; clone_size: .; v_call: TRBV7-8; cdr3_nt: TGTGCCAGCAGCTTTTCGGGATCTCCTGTGTACACTGAAGCTTTCTTT; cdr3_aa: CASSFSGSPVYTEAFF
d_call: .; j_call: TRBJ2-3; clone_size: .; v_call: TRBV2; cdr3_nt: TGTGCCAGCAAGACGGGAGTGGGCACAGATACGCAGTATTTT; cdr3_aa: CASKTGVGTDTQYF
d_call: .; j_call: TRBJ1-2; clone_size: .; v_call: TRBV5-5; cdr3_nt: TGTGCCAGCAGCGAGAGTAGCCATTATGGCTACACCTTC; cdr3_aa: CASSESSHYGYTF
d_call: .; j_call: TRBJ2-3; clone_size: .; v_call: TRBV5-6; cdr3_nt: TGTGCCAGCAGCTTGGGGACCGCCTCCTGGACAGATACGCAGTATTTT; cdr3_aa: CASSLGTASWTDTQYF
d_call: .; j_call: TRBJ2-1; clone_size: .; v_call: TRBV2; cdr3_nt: TGTGCCAGCAAAGGAGGGGAGCTCAATGAGCAGTTCTTC; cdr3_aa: CASKGGELNEQFF
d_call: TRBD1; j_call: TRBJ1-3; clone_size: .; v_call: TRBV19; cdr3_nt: TGTGCCAGTAGTATCGACAGGGGAACTGGAAACACCATATATTTT; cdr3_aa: CASSIDRGTGNTIYF
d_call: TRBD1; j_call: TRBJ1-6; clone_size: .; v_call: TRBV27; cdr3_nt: TGTGCCAGCAGTTTGGGCCAGGGGGCAGCCCTCCACTTT; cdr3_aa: CASSLGQGAALHF
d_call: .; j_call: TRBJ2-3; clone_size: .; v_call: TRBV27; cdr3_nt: TGTGCCAGCAGTTTCTGGCAGGGCACAGATACGCAGTATTTT; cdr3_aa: CASSFWQGTDTQYF
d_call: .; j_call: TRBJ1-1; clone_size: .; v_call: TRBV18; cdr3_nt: TGTGCCAGCTCACCACTCGAGGGATCGAACACTGAAGCTTTCTTT; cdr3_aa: CASSPLEGSNTEAFF
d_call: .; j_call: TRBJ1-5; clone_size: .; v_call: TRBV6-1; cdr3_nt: TGTGCCAGCAGCCCCCGTGACAATCAGCCCCAGCATTTT; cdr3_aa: CASSPRDNQPQHF
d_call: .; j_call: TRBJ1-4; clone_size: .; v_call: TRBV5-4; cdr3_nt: TGTGCCAGCAGCCTAACAGGACCAACTAATGAAAAACTGTTTTTT; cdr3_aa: CASSLTGPTNEKLFF
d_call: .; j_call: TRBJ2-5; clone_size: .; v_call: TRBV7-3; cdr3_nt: TGTGCCAGCAGCTTAACGTTCGGAGGAGAGACCCAGTACTTC; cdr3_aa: CASSLTFGGETQYF
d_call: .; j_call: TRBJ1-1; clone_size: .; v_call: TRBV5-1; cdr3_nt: TGCGCCAGCAGCCCGTCACAGGGAATGAACACTGAAGCTTTCTTT; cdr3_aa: CASSPSQGMNTEAFF
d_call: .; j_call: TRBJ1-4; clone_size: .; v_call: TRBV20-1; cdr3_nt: TGCAGTGCTAGTACAGCTTCTAATGAAAAACTGTTTTTT; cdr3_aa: CSASTASNEKLFF
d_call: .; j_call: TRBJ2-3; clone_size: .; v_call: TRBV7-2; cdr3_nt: TGTGCCAGCAGCCCTGACAGTAGCACAGATACGCAGTATTTT; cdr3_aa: CASSPDSSTDTQYF
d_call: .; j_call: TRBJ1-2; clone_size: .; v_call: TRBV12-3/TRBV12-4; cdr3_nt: TGTGCCAGCAGCCCACAGGAATACTATGGCTACACCTTC; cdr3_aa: CASSPQEYYGYTF
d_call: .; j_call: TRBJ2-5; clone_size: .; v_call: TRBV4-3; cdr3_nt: TGCGCCAGCAGTTATTGGGGAGAGACCCAGTACTTC; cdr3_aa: CASSYWGETQYF
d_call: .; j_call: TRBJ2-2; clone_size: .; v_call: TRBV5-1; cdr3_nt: TGCGCCAGCAGCCCGGGCGGGAAGGGAACCACCGGGGAGCTGTTTTTT; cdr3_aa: CASSPGGKGTTGELFF